This TCR beta chain appears in the sequencing data of a study of PD-L1 blockade in urothelial cancer. Study-wide context: Blood analysis was done at 3 weeks (second dose) and 6 weeks after treatment began.

The protocol was immunoSEQ multiplex PCR, while the TCRdb copy is restricted to in-frame clones and leaves out a portion. The data hold roughly 76,000 clones, with 85% to 95% observed a single time. The time point here: peripheral blood 6 weeks after treatment start. Points on this clone: As yet, its antigen is unknown. Its ends do not fully match the called genes, so a read error is possible.

Broader study findings: At 3 weeks on treatment, tumor-associated clones expanded more with durable benefit.

CDR1 and CDR2 from the germline V gene are MNHNS and SASEGT. The CDR3 has 13 residues. This TCR was recovered from a woman aged 80 or older with urothelial cancer. The sequencing used PBMCs, collected around atezolizumab (anti-PD-L1) treatment. The V gene is TRBV6-1, the J gene TRBJ2-7; no reliable D call. CDR3 region: CASSEIRIQNPSF. The CDR3 nucleotides are TGTGCCAGCAGTGAAATTCGTATACAGAATCCATCCTTC.